The clone carrying this T cell receptor beta chain was seen more than once but under ten times. Antigen unknown. This sample was included in a study of T-cell reconstitution after alpha-beta-depleted transplantation in children. Study-wide findings and caveats: Several hundred rapidly expanded clones from non-depleted graft cells reportedly supplied alpha-beta T cells about two months post-transplant. When one year had passed after transplant, most T-cell counts and diversity came from newly produced T cells.

The CDR3 length is 11 residues. The germline V and J ends were trimmed by 1 base and 6 bases, with 1 base remaining between them. TCRbeta library construction was performed incorporating unique molecular identifiers. One entry per CDR3 protein, called by TCRdb with MiXCR from the PCR reads. The sample yields over 85,000 distinct CDR3 sequences, around 7.8% seen once. This specimen consisted of PBMCs, obtained before TCRalphabeta/CD19-depleted stem cell transplant. The sequence was obtained from a boy younger than 10 with acute lymphoblastic leukemia, due to receive a stem cell transplant. The J gene is TRBJ2-1, the V gene TRBV12-3 or TRBV12-4; D is unresolved. CDR3 bases: TGTGCCAGCAGTTTAGGCAATGAGCAGTTCTTC. Residues: CASSLGNEQFF.